These T cell receptor beta chains were read from a single sample in a study of radiation and T cells in renal cell carcinoma. The method was immunoSEQ multiplex PCR; TCRdb's version includes in-frame clones alone and lacks a portion of them. The table lists 50,000 to 75,000 clones, about three quarters of them singletons. The starting material was blood, obtained from a patient whose treatment included radiotherapy and nephrectomy. These receptors were taken from a man aged 60-69 years with renal cell carcinoma. CDR3s include the opening cysteine and the closing phenylalanine or tryptophan. Fields, in order: D gene, J gene, V gene, clone size, CDR3 DNA, CDR3 protein. D genes are given only for firm matches. The listing skips clone size in some rows; elsewhere it reads once, few, many or a size class.

.	TRBJ1-1	TRBV7-8	.	TGTGCCAGCAGCTTAGTAGGGTCGAACACTGAAGCTTTCTTT	CASSLVGSNTEAFF
.	TRBJ2-5	TRBV6-1	.	TGTGCCAGCAGCAGGGGCCAAGAGACCCAGTACTTC	CASSRGQETQYF
.	TRBJ1-2	TRBV5-5	.	TGTGCCAGCAGCCCACAGAGCTATGGCTACACCTTC	CASSPQSYGYTF
TRBD1	TRBJ1-1	TRBV5-4	.	TGTGCCAGCAGCGCCCGGGACAGCGTGAACACTGAAGCTTTCTTT	CASSARDSVNTEAFF
TRBD2	TRBJ2-7	TRBV4-1	.	TGCGCCAGCAGCCAAGAGCGCGGGGGCTCCTACGAGCAGTACTTC	CASSQERGGSYEQYF
.	TRBJ1-6	TRBV6-1	.	TGTGCCAGCATCCGGGGCTATAATTCACCCCTCCACTTT	CASIRGYNSPLHF
TRBD1	TRBJ2-5	TRBV29-1	.	TGCAGCGTGTTGACAGGGCTCCAAGAGACCCAGTACTTC	CSVLTGLQETQYF
.	TRBJ2-1	TRBV9	.	TGTGCCAGCAGCGTAAGGTGGGAGTCCCATGAGCAGTTCTTC	CASSVRWESHEQFF
.	TRBJ2-1	TRBV11-2	.	TGTGCCAGCAGCGCATCCTTGAATGAGCAGTTCTTC	CASSASLNEQFF
TRBD1	TRBJ2-7	TRBV5-1	.	TGCGCCAGCAGCGTCGGACAGGGGGCGGTCGGCGAGCAGTACTTC	CASSVGQGAVGEQYF
.	TRBJ2-2	TRBV6-1	.	TGTGCCAGCGCTAGCGCCTCCGGGGAGCTGTTTTTT	CASASASGELFF
.	TRBJ1-1	TRBV11-3	.	TGTGCCAGCAGCTTAAAAGCGGGGATGTCTGAAGCTTTCTTT	CASSLKAGMSEAFF
.	TRBJ1-2	TRBV25-1	.	TGTGCCAGCAGTAAGGAGGGGAGGGCTGGCGGCTACACCTTC	CASSKEGRAGGYTF
.	TRBJ2-1	TRBV2	once	TGTGCCAGCGGTATCGACAGTGAGCAGTTCTTC	CASGIDSEQFF
TRBD2	TRBJ2-3	TRBV30	few	TGTGCCCTCCTCGAGGAGACTAGCGGGTACACAGATACGCAGTATTTT	CALLEETSGYTDTQYF
TRBD2	TRBJ2-1	TRBV2	.	TGTGCCAGCAGTCTTCGGACTAGCGGGAGCCACGACAGCAAGTTCTTC	CASSLRTSGSHDSKFF
.	TRBJ1-1	TRBV7-8	.	TGTGCCAGCAGCTGGGGACGCCAGAACACTGAAGCTTTCTTT	CASSWGRQNTEAFF
.	TRBJ2-5	TRBV6-6	.	TGTGCCAGCAGTTACTCGATACAGCTCCAAGAGACCCAGTACTTC	CASSYSIQLQETQYF
TRBD1	TRBJ1-1	TRBV19	few	TGTGCCAGTAGCCCGGGACAGGAAAACACTGAAGCTTTCTTT	CASSPGQENTEAFF
.	TRBJ2-3	TRBV19	.	TGTGCCAGTGCCGTGTTGGGGACAGATACGCAGTATTTT	CASAVLGTDTQYF
.	TRBJ2-3	TRBV7-9	.	TGTGCCGGCCTGGGACATAGAGATACGCAGTATTTT	CAGLGHRDTQYF